Listed here is a single T cell receptor beta chain. The sample originates from a study of blood T cell repertoires in COVID-19. As for the study in general: The analysed material was cDNA or gDNA that came from T cells, B-cell-depleted T cells, or PBMCs.

The V and J ends lost 6 bases and 4 bases, in that order; junction bases with no gene match: 5. Germline CDR1 and CDR2: MNHNY and SVGAGI (reference sequence). This CDR3 spans 13 amino acids. Some clones are missing from TCRdb's copy, which holds only in-frame ones; the method was immunoSEQ multiplex PCR. The data contain tens of thousands of clones, about 86% of them seen just once; the ten biggest clones take up almost 1.5%. The V call is TRBV6-6, the J call TRBJ1-2, with TRBD1 matching over 7 bases. Sequencing was carried out using peripheral blood. The TCR was taken from an older woman with acute or convalescent COVID-19. DNA for the CDR3: TGTGCCAGCAGGAAGGGGGCAGGCTATGGCTACACCTTC. It encodes CASRKGAGYGYTF.